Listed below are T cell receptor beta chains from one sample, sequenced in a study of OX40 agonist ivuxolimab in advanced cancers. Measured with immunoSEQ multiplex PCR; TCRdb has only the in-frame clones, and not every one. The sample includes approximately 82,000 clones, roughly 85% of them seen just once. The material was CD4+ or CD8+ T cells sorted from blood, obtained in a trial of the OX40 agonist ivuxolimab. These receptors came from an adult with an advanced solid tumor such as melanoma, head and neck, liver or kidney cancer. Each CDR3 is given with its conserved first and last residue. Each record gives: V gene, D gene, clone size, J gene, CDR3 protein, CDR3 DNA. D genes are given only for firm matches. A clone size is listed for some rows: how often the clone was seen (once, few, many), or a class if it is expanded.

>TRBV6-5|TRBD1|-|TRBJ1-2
CASSFHNTGGGGYTF
TGTGCCAGCAGTTTCCACAACACAGGGGGTGGTGGCTACACCTTC
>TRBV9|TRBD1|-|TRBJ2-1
CASSVYGQGDNEQFF
TGTGCCAGCAGCGTATACGGACAGGGGGATAATGAGCAGTTCTTC
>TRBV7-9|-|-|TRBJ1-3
CASSLFSGNRGNTIYF
TGTGCCAGCAGCTTATTCTCGGGGAACAGGGGAAACACCATATATTTT
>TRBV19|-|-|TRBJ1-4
CASSGRLREKLFF
TGTGCCAGTAGTGGTAGGCTACGTGAAAAACTGTTTTTT
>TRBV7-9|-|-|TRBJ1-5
CASSPGGGAFQPQHF
TGTGCCAGCAGCCCCGGGGGGGGCGCTTTCCAGCCCCAGCATTTT
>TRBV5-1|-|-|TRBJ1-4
CASSREAGEKLFF
TGCGCCAGCAGCAGGGAGGCAGGAGAAAAACTGTTTTTT
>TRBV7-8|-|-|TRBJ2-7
CASSPGRFTYEQYF
TGTGCCAGCAGCCCGGGACGGTTTACCTACGAGCAGTACTTC
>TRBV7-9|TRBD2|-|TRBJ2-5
CASSSGLAGGGETQYF
TGTGCCAGCAGCTCGGGACTAGCGGGAGGTGGAGAGACCCAGTACTTC
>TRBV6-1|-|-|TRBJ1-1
CASRALVGMNTEAFF
TGTGCCAGCAGGGCCTTGGTGGGTATGAACACTGAAGCTTTCTTT
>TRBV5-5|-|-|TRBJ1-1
CASSLVPGGDTNTEAFF
TGTGCCAGCAGCTTGGTTCCCGGGGGGGATACTAACACTGAAGCTTTCTTT
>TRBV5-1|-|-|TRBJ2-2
CASSLDPLPTGELFF
TGCGCCAGCAGCTTGGACCCTTTGCCTACCGGGGAGCTGTTTTTT
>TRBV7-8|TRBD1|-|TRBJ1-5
CASSSPAGGYGNQPQHF
TGTGCCAGCAGCTCCCCGGCAGGGGGCTATGGCAATCAGCCCCAGCATTTT
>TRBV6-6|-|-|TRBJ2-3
CATAGTDTQYF
TGTGCCACAGCAGGCACAGATACGCAGTATTTT
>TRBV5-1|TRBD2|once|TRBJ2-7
CASSPTSDSYEQYF
TGCGCCAGCAGCCCCACTAGCGACTCCTACGAGCAGTACTTC
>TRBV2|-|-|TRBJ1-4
CASKGAQIEKLFF
TGTGCCAGCAAAGGTGCCCAGATCGAAAAACTGTTTTTT
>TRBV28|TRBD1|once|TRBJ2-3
CASSLLGGATDTQYF
TGTGCCAGCAGTTTACTAGGGGGCGCGACAGATACGCAGTATTTT
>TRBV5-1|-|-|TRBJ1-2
CASSLDRDDYGYTF
TGCGCCAGCAGCTTGGACAGGGATGACTATGGCTACACCTTC
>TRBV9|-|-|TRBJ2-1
CASSVVAGTYNEQFF
TGTGCCAGCAGCGTAGTTGCGGGGACCTACAATGAGCAGTTCTTC
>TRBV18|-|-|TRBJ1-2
CATMPPGATNYGYTF
TGTGCCACCATGCCCCCGGGGGCGACTAACTATGGCTACACCTTC
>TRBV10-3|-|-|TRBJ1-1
CAISAGEGNTEAFF
TGTGCCATCAGCGCCGGGGAGGGGAACACTGAAGCTTTCTTT
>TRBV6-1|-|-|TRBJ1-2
CAGRWGQGWGYTF
TGTGCCGGCAGATGGGGGCAGGGGTGGGGCTACACCTTC
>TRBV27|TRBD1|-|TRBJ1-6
CASSLAGTGSVTLHF
TGTGCCAGCAGTTTGGCCGGGACAGGGTCAGTAACCCTCCACTTT
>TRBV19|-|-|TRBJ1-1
CASRSWEEGTEAFF
TGTGCCAGTAGATCTTGGGAAGAGGGCACTGAAGCTTTCTTT
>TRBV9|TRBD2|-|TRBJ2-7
CASSPQTGTSDYEQYF
TGTGCCAGCAGCCCCCAAACCGGGACTAGCGACTACGAGCAGTACTTC
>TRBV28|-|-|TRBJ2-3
CATGETGRPSSTQYF
TGTGCCACGGGGGAAACAGGGAGGCCCTCGAGTACGCAGTATTTT
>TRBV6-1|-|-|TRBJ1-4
CASSEIGRGEKLFF
TGTGCCAGCAGTGAAATTGGGAGGGGTGAAAAACTGTTTTTT
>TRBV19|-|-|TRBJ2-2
CASSTDHTGELFF
TGTGCCAGTAGTACGGACCATACCGGGGAGCTGTTTTTT
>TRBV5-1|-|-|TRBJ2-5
CATSLGAGTQETQYF
TGCGCCACCTCCCTTGGCGCAGGGACCCAAGAGACCCAGTACTTC
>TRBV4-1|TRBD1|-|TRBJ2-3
CASKLSGQGNSDTQYF
TGCGCCAGCAAACTATCCGGACAGGGTAACTCAGATACGCAGTATTTT
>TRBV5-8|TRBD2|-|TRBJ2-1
CASTRVGGRSSYNEQFF
TGTGCCAGCACCAGAGTGGGCGGGAGGAGCTCCTACAATGAGCAGTTCTTC
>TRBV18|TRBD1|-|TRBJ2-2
CASSPMTGLSDGELFF
TGTGCCAGCTCACCAATGACAGGGTTGAGCGACGGGGAGCTGTTTTTT
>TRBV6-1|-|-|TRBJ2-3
CASSELSTDTQYF
TGTGCCAGCAGTGAACTTAGCACAGATACGCAGTATTTT
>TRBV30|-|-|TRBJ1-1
CAWSQRGGAEAFF
TGTGCCTGGAGCCAGAGGGGAGGGGCTGAAGCTTTCTTT